The source of this TCR beta chain is a study of T cells and Merkel cell carcinoma outcomes. General study results and limits: In Merkel cell carcinoma, repertoire and T-cell density reportedly predicted outcomes.

Trimming removed 0 bases from V and 10 bases from J; junction bases left unmatched: 9. The germline gives CDR1 SGHNT, CDR2 YYREEE (reference sequence). This CDR3 has 15 residues. Sequencing was performed with immunoSEQ multiplex PCR; in TCRdb, only in-frame clones are kept and a portion is missing. The sample includes about 15,000 clones, over 80% of them seen just once. In the case of this clone: Antigen: not known.

The chain links TRBV5-4 to TRBJ2-2, with TRBD2 identical over 7 bases. The origin of this receptor is a human donor with Merkel cell carcinoma. The specimen was tumor tissue from Merkel cell carcinoma. The CDR3 is CASSLERGSVEELFF. Here the CDR3 DNA reads TGTGCCAGCAGCTTGGAGCGCGGGAGCGTTGAGGAGCTGTTTTTT. The full variable domain, with the rest looked up from reference TRBV5-4 and TRBJ2-2, is ETGVTQSPTHLIKTRGQQVTLRCSSQSGHNTVSWYQQALGQGPQFIFQYYREEENGRGNFPPRFSGLQFPNYSSELNVNALELDDSALYLCASSLERGSVEELFFGEGSRLTVL.